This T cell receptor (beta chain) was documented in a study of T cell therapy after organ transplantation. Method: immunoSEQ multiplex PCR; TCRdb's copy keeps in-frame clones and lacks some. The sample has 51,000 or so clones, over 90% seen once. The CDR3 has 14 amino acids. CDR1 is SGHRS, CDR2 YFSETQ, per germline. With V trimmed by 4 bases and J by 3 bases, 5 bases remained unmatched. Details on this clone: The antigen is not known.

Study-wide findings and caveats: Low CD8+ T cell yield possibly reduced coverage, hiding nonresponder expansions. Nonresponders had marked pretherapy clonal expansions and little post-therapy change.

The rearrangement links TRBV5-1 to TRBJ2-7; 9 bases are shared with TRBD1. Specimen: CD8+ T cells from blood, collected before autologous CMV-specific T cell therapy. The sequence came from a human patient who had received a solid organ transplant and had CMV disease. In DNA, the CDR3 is TGCGCCAGCAGCCCGGGACAGGGCCGCTACGAGCAGTACTTC. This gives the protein CASSPGQGRYEQYF.